This T cell receptor (beta chain) is from a study of blood T cell repertoires in COVID-19. In the study overall: The study drew acute and convalescent COVID-19 samples from the United States, Italy and Spain.

Everyone who took part was roughly 18 to 89 years old, and they came from about 25 US areas. What the recovered Cohort 3 donors had was two negative PCRs, clearance, or symptom resolution. TCRdb's table, derived via immunoSEQ multiplex PCR, lists solely in-frame clones and lacks some. Here the sample spans fewer than 350,000 clones, approximately 88% being singletons. This CDR3 spans 15 amino acids. The V and J ends lost 2 bases and 1 base respectively, with 11 bases between them. Germline V gene lookup returns CDR1 SEHNR and CDR2 FQNEAQ (reference sequence). Source material: PBMCs or T cells enriched from blood (not recorded which). J is TRBJ1-1 and V is TRBV7-9; no firm D call. The source of this sequence is a woman between 40 and 50 years old who had recovered from COVID-19. The CDR3 nucleotides read TGTGCCAGCAGCTTATATGGACTCACGAACACTGAAGCTTTCTTT. It specifies CASSLYGLTNTEAFF.